Sequencing of this T cell receptor (beta chain) was carried out in a study of post-analysis software for immune sequencing data. Broader study findings: TRBV5-6, TRBV5-1 and TRBV20-1 were among several TRBV segments more frequent in patients than controls.

Prepared libraries of TCR beta cDNA carried unique molecular identifiers. TCRdb analysed the PCR reads with MiXCR anew, one entry per CDR3 protein. This repertoire shows about 540,000 distinct CDR3 sequences, less than 40% found once; its top ten account for roughly 6%. There are a few counts of this clonotype. Its antigen remains unknown. Germline V gives CDR1 DFQATT, CDR2 SNEGSKA (reference sequence). This CDR3 has 16 residues. V lost 3 bases and J lost 9; bases outside the gene matches: 15. The receptor's source is a girl aged 2-17 years with multiple sclerosis. V gene TRBV20-1 combines with J gene TRBJ2-1, with TRBD2 matching over 9 bases. Sample: blood. The CDR3 loop is CSASGRRGGVMGEQFF. In nucleotides, the CDR3 is TGCAGTGCTAGTGGACGGCGGGGGGGTGTCATGGGTGAGCAGTTCTTC.